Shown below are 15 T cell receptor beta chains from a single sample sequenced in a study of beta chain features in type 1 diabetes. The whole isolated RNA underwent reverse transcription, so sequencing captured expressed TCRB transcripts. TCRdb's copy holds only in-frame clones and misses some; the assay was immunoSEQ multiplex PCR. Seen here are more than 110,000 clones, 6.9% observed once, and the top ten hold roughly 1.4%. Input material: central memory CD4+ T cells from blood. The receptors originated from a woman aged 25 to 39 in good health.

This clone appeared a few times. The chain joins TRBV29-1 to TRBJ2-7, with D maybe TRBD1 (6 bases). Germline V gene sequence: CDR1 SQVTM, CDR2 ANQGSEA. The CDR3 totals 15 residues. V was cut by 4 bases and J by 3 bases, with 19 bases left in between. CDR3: CSVAAVQGPHYEQYF. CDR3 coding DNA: TGCAGCGTTGCGGCCGTACAGGGTCCGCACTACGAGCAGTACTTC.

The CDR3 here is CASSSDPGLAGGWGETQYF. The CDR3 DNA follows: TGCGCCAGCAGCAGCGACCCCGGACTAGCGGGAGGATGGGGAGAGACCCAGTACTTC. J is TRBJ2-5 and V is TRBV5-1; TRBD2 aligns across 14 bases. Germline CDR1 and CDR2: SGHRS and YFSETQ. Trimming removed 4 bases from V and 4 bases from J; junction bases left unmatched: 15. This CDR3 region has 19 residues.

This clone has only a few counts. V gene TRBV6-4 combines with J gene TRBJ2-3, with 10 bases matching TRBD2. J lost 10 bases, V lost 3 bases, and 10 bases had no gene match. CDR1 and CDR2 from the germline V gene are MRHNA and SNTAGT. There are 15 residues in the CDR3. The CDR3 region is CASSESSGGKLAQYF. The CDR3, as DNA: TGTGCCAGCAGTGAATCTAGCGGGGGCAAATTGGCGCAGTATTTT.

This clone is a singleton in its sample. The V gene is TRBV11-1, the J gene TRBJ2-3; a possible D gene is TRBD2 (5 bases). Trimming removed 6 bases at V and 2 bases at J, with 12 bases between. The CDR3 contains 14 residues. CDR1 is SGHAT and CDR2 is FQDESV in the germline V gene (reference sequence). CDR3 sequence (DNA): TGTGCCAGCAGGACTTTGAGGGTCACAGATACGCAGTATTTT. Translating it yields CASRTLRVTDTQYF.

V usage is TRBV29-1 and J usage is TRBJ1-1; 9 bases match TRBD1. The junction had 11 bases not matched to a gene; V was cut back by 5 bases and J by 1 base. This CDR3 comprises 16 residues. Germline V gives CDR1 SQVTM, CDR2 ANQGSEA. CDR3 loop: CSVRTGADWENTEAFF. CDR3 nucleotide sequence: TGCAGCGTTCGGACAGGGGCGGACTGGGAGAACACTGAAGCTTTCTTT.

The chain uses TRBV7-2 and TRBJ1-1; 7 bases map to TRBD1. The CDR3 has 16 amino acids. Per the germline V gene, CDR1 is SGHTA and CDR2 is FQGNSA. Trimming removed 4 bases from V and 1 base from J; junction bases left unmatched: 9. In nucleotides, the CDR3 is TGTGCCAGCAGCTCACGAAGGGGACAGCAGAACACTGAAGCTTTCTTT. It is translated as CASSSRRGQQNTEAFF.

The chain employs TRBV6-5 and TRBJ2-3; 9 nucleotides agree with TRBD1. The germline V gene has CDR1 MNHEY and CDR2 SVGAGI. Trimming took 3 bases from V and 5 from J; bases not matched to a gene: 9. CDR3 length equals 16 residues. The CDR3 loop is CASSYSPGQGIDTQYF. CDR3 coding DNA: TGTGCCAGCAGTTATTCCCCGGGACAGGGTATAGATACGCAGTATTTT.

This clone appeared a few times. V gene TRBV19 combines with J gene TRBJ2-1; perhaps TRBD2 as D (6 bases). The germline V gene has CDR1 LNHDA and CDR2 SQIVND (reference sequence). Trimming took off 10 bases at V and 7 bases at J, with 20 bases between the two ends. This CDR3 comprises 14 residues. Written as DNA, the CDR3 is TGTGCCACTAAACCCGGGTCCAGCGGGAATGAGCAGTTCTTC. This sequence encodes CATKPGSSGNEQFF.

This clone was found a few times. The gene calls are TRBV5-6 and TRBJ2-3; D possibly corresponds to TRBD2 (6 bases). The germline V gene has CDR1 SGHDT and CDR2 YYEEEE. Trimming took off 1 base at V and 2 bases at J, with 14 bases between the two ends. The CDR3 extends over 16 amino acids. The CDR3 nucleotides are TGTGCCAGCAGCTTGATCGGGAGACTGCACACAGATACGCAGTATTTT. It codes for CASSLIGRLHTDTQYF.

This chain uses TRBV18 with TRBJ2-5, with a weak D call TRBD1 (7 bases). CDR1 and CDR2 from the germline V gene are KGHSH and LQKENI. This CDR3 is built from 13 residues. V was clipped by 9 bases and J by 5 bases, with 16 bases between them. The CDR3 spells CASSPGGIETQYF. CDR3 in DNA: TGTGCCAGTTCCCCAGGGGGGATCGAGACCCAGTACTTC.

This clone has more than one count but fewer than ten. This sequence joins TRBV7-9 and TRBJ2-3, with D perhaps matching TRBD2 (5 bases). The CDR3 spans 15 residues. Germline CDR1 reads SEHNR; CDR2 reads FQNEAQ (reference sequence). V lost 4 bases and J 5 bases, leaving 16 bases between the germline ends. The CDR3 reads CASSSRGWEKDTQYF. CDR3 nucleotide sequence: TGTGCCAGCAGCTCCCGTGGGTGGGAGAAAGATACGCAGTATTTT.

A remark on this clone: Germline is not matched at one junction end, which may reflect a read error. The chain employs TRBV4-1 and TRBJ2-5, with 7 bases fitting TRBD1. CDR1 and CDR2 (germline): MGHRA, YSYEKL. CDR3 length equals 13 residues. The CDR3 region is CASSQSRGETQYF. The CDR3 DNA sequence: TGTGCCAGCAGCCAATCCAGGGGGGAGACCCAGTACTTC.

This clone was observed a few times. The chain's CDR3 is CASSHAIPGQPNYGYTF. The CDR3 nucleotides are TGTGCCAGCAGCCATGCCATTCCGGGACAGCCTAACTATGGCTACACCTTC. The chain employs TRBV4-2 and TRBJ1-2; 7 nucleotides align to TRBD1. The junction had 10 bases not matched to a gene; V was cut back by 3 bases and J by 0 bases. Germline V gene sequence: CDR1 LGHNA, CDR2 YNFKEQ. The CDR3 extends over 17 amino acids.

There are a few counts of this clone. CDR3 nucleotide sequence: TGTGCCAGCAGTGGGACAGGACTCTACGAGCAGTACTTC. It yields the protein CASSGTGLYEQYF. The chain carries TRBV6-1 and TRBJ2-7; 7 nucleotides agree with TRBD1. The germline gives CDR1 MNHNS, CDR2 SASEGT. The junction had 3 bases not matched to a gene; V was cut back by 4 bases and J by 3 bases. The CDR3 has 13 amino acids.

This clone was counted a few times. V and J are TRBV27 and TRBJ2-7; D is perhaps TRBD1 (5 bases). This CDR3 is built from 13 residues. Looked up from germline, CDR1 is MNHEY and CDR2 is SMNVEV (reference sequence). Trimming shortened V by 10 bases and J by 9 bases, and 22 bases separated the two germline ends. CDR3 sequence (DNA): TGTGCCACCAAGACGAAACAGGAAGTCCGGCAGTACTTC. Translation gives CATKTKQEVRQYF.